The rows below give T cell receptor beta chains drawn from one sample of a study of CD8 T cells in ankylosing spondylitis. TCRdb used MiXCR to reprocess the 5' RACE reads, holding one entry per CDR3 protein. The table shows around 210,000 distinct CDR3 sequences, with approximately 8.4% occurring only once. What was sequenced was blood, either unsorted or a sorted T cell fraction (not recorded which). These receptors were taken from a female donor with ankylosing spondylitis or in good health (not recorded which). The CDR3 runs from the conserved cysteine through the conserved F or W. Each record gives: J gene, D gene, V gene, clone size, CDR3 DNA, CDR3 protein. The D gene is left open where the match is weak. Each size is once, few, many or a size class.

>TRBJ2-7|TRBD2|TRBV12-3/TRBV12-4|many
TGTGCCAGCAGTTTAAGTTCGCGGGGAGGGAACTACGAGCAGTACTTC
CASSLSSRGGNYEQYF
>TRBJ2-7|NA|TRBV6-1|many
TGTGCCAGCAGCTCCCTGCAGGGATGGTGGGACCACGCCTACGAGCAGTACTTC
CASSSLQGWWDHAYEQYF
>TRBJ2-1|TRBD2|TRBV20-1|many
TGCAGTGCTGTCCCGGGACTAGCGGCCTCCTACAATGAGCAGTTCTTC
CSAVPGLAASYNEQFF
>TRBJ1-1|NA|TRBV20-1|many
TGCAGTGCTATGATCAGGGACACTGAAGCTTTCTTT
CSAMIRDTEAFF
>TRBJ2-2|NA|TRBV12-3/TRBV12-4|many
TGTGCCAGCAGTCACAGGGACACCGGGGAGCTGTTTTTT
CASSHRDTGELFF
>TRBJ1-1|NA|TRBV7-9|many
TGTGCCAGCAGCTATCCGAAGGGGCGGGGGATAAGTGAAGCTTTCTTT
CASSYPKGRGISEAFF
>TRBJ2-3|NA|TRBV18|many
TGTGCCAGCTCACCTGTGGGACAAAGGACAGATACGCAGTATTTT
CASSPVGQRTDTQYF
>TRBJ2-3|TRBD1|TRBV4-3|many
TGCGCCAGCAGCTTCCGAGGGGGCGCGATGGGCACAGATACGCAGTATTTT
CASSFRGGAMGTDTQYF
>TRBJ1-1|NA|TRBV29-1|many
TGCAGCGCTGAAGGGGGGGCCGACTACACTGAAGCTTTCTTT
CSAEGGADYTEAFF
>TRBJ2-5|NA|TRBV10-3|many
TGTGCCATCAGTGAGAGGGAGGAGACCCAGTACTTC
CAISEREETQYF
>TRBJ2-1|NA|TRBV28|many
TGTGCCAGCAGTTTAAGGGCCCACCCCTCTAACAATGAGCAGTTCTTC
CASSLRAHPSNNEQFF
>TRBJ1-2|NA|TRBV20-1|many
TGCAGTGCTAGAGATGCAGTTGTTTATGGCTACACCTTC
CSARDAVVYGYTF
>TRBJ2-3|TRBD2|TRBV6-2/TRBV6-3|many
TGTGCCAGCAGTCCCGGGACTAGCTACCCAGATACGCAGTATTTT
CASSPGTSYPDTQYF
>TRBJ1-6|NA|TRBV2|many
TGTGCCAGCAGTGTTAAAGTTGGCAATTCACCCCTCCACTTT
CASSVKVGNSPLHF
>TRBJ1-3|TRBD1|TRBV20-1|many
TGCAGTGCTAGTCTGGGACAGAGCTCTGGAAACACCATATATTTT
CSASLGQSSGNTIYF
>TRBJ2-5|TRBD2|TRBV7-2|few
TGTGCCAGCAGCCGGGGGGGTATGGTCGAGACCCAGTACTTC
CASSRGGMVETQYF
>TRBJ2-5|TRBD2|TRBV20-1|many
TGCAGTGCCAGGCGAGCGGGACTAGGGCAAGAGACCCAGTACTTC
CSARRAGLGQETQYF